Reported below is one TCR beta chain. Study processing details: By means of reference gene primer amplification, nucleated cell counts were estimated. Repertoires were generated with immunoSEQ multiplex PCR, while TCRdb's copy carries only in-frame clones and drops some. V and J calls plus clone size are reproduced from that table; the DNA served to infer D and trimming. This sample has around 140,000 clones, with about four fifths found just once. J was trimmed by 6 bases and V by 4 bases; bases with no gene match: 8. The germline V gene encodes CDR1 SGHRS and CDR2 YFSETQ. The CDR3 length is 16 residues. The data are from a study of blood T cell repertoires in COVID-19. About the research overall: Samples representing acute and convalescent COVID-19 were sourced from the United States, Italy and Spain. Sample material is recorded as cDNA or gDNA derived from T cells, B-cell-depleted T cells, or PBMCs.

Sequenced material: peripheral blood. The chain links TRBV5-1 to TRBJ2-2, with 11 bases matching TRBD2. This TCR was sampled from a man between 65 and 79 years old who had recovered from COVID-19. CDR3 DNA sequence: TGCGCCAGCAGCGTACTAGCGGGAGCTGTAGCCGGGGAGCTGTTTTTT. Amino acid sequence: CASSVLAGAVAGELFF. Combining the CDR3 with reference TRBV5-1 and TRBJ2-2 gives the whole variable domain KAGVTQTPRYLIKTRGQQVTLSCSPISGHRSVSWYQQTPGQGLQFLFEYFSETQRNKGNFPGRFSGRQFSNSRSEMNVSTLELGDSALYLCASSVLAGAVAGELFFGEGSRLTVL.